The entry below gives a single T cell receptor (beta chain) sequence along with its context. The antigen remains undetermined. Generated by immunoSEQ multiplex PCR, the TCRdb table keeps only in-frame clones and is missing some. The table has 90,000 to 95,000 clones, 65% to 90% seen once; the top ten hold about 10%. The data originate from a study of T cell responses to AZD1222 COVID-19 vaccine. Findings of the study overall: In the spike-specific TCR repertoire, nearly half reportedly target unmutated variant regions. Females made up more of the donors, who were largely white British, and clonal diversity may have come out too low. An increase in Spike-specific TCR breadth and depth was observed after two AZD1222 doses.

Trimming took 1 base from V and 7 from J, leaving 16 bases between them. This CDR3 spans 14 amino acids. Germline V gene sequence: CDR1 SQVTM, CDR2 ANQGSEA. This TCR derives from an adult in good health. V is TRBV29-1 and J is TRBJ1-2, with a weak D call TRBD1 (6 bases). Sequencing used peripheral blood, obtained on day 0 of AZD1222 vaccination. The DNA of the CDR3 is TGCAGCGTTGAAGTTCTGGACAGATTTGGTGGCTACACCTTC. As protein: CSVEVLDRFGGYTF.